This TCR beta chain derives from a study of a mutant IDH1 vaccine in newly diagnosed glioma. Study-wide background: Most patients had received both radiotherapy and temozolomide, the prior options being radiotherapy, temozolomide, or both.

Assay used: immunoSEQ multiplex PCR; TCRdb lists only in-frame clones, some missing. The table includes roughly 76,000 clones, approximately 85% detected once. The V gene's germline CDR1 is SGHRS and CDR2 YFSETQ. The CDR3 consists of 15 residues. V lost 4 bases, J lost 7 bases, and 6 bases stayed unmatched. Regarding time point: week 23, last vaccination. Each dose of the vaccine consisted of 300 ug of mutant IDH1 20-mer peptide, with topical imiquimod. Points on this clone: The target antigen is unknown.

The TCR comes from a man aged 25-45 years with glioma. Some clones in this sample may be carry-over from other donors' samples. This sequence joins TRBV5-1 and TRBJ1-6; TRBD1 aligns across 9 bases. Sequencing was performed on PBMCs, taken from a glioma patient whose treatment included an IDH1 peptide vaccine. The chain's CDR3 is CASSQGQGGNSPLHF. CDR3 sequence (DNA): TGCGCCAGCAGCCAGGGACAGGGAGGAAATTCACCCCTCCACTTT.